This T cell receptor beta chain was captured by sequencing in a study of blood T cell repertoires in COVID-19. Across the study: From T cells, B-cell-depleted T cells, or PBMCs came the material, which was cDNA or gDNA.

Germline V gene sequence: CDR1 SGHRS, CDR2 YFSETQ. The CDR3 has 15 residues. V dropped 0 bases and J dropped 5 bases, with 13 bases sitting between them. The repertoire was sequenced with immunoSEQ multiplex PCR; TCRdb's copy has only in-frame clones and lacks some. The top ten clones hold about a tenth of a sample with over 85,000 clones, 70% to 90% of them seen once. The rearrangement uses TRBV5-1 and TRBJ2-3; tentatively, D is TRBD2 (6 bases). Sequencing was performed on peripheral blood. The source of this sequence is a man aged 35 to 55 with active or convalescent COVID-19. CDR3 in amino acids: CASSLVWASEDTQYF. In nucleotides, the CDR3 is TGCGCCAGCAGCTTGGTTTGGGCTAGCGAAGATACGCAGTATTTT. Supplemented by reference TRBV5-1 and TRBJ2-3, the full variable domain reads KAGVTQTPRYLIKTRGQQVTLSCSPISGHRSVSWYQQTPGQGLQFLFEYFSETQRNKGNFPGRFSGRQFSNSRSEMNVSTLELGDSALYLCASSLVWASEDTQYFGPGTRLTVL.